Listed below are T cell receptor beta chains from one sample, sequenced in a study of shared clonotypes between healthy human individuals. Some clones are missing from TCRdb's copy, which holds only in-frame ones; the method was immunoSEQ multiplex PCR. Among 400,000 to 600,000 clones listed, about 96% were seen once. Sequenced: naive CD4+ T cells sorted from blood. The receptors stem from a woman in her 30s in good health. CDR3s include the opening cysteine and the closing phenylalanine or tryptophan. The order of the fields is D gene, V gene, clone size, J gene, CDR3 DNA, CDR3 protein. The D gene is left open where the match is weak. Size is stated for part of the rows, as once, few or many counts, or as a class when the clone is expanded.

d_gene: .; v_gene: TRBV5-1; abundance: .; j_gene: TRBJ2-3; CDR3nt: TGCGCCAGCAGCTTGGCCACCCAGGGAGATACGCAGTATTTT; CDR3aa: CASSLATQGDTQYF
d_gene: TRBD2; v_gene: TRBV30; abundance: .; j_gene: TRBJ2-1; CDR3nt: TGTGCCTGGAGTGTTGGACTAGCGGGGAACAATGAGCAGTTCTTC; CDR3aa: CAWSVGLAGNNEQFF
d_gene: .; v_gene: TRBV5-1; abundance: .; j_gene: TRBJ2-1; CDR3nt: TGCGCCAGCAGCTTAGAAGGCCCAAGCTACAATGAGCAGTTCTTC; CDR3aa: CASSLEGPSYNEQFF
d_gene: .; v_gene: TRBV19; abundance: .; j_gene: TRBJ1-3; CDR3nt: TGTGCCAGTAGTATTAACAGGGCCGGGAACACCATATATTTT; CDR3aa: CASSINRAGNTIYF
d_gene: TRBD1; v_gene: TRBV6-1; abundance: .; j_gene: TRBJ2-1; CDR3nt: TGTGCCAGCAGTGATCGGGGGACAGGGACGGCCGAGCAGTTCTTC; CDR3aa: CASSDRGTGTAEQFF
d_gene: .; v_gene: TRBV5-4; abundance: .; j_gene: TRBJ2-3; CDR3nt: TGTGCCAGCAGCTGGGGGCGGGAGATGGAGACAGATACGCAGTATTTT; CDR3aa: CASSWGREMETDTQYF
d_gene: TRBD2; v_gene: TRBV28; abundance: once; j_gene: TRBJ2-4; CDR3nt: TGTGCCAGCAGTCCAGCTGGACTAGCAGAGGCCAAAAACATTCAGTACTTC; CDR3aa: CASSPAGLAEAKNIQYF
d_gene: .; v_gene: TRBV18; abundance: .; j_gene: TRBJ1-1; CDR3nt: TGTGCCAGCTTCAACGCGGGAGGGCTAGAAGCTTTCTTT; CDR3aa: CASFNAGGLEAFF
d_gene: .; v_gene: TRBV19; abundance: .; j_gene: TRBJ1-1; CDR3nt: TGTGCCAGTAAGTGGCAGAAGGACACTGAAGCTTTCTTT; CDR3aa: CASKWQKDTEAFF
d_gene: .; v_gene: TRBV27; abundance: .; j_gene: TRBJ2-5; CDR3nt: TGTGCCAGCAGGACAATAGGAGAGACCCAGTACTTC; CDR3aa: CASRTIGETQYF
d_gene: .; v_gene: TRBV7-9; abundance: .; j_gene: TRBJ2-3; CDR3nt: TGTGCCAGCAGCTTAGGGAAACTAGCAGCTAGCACAGATACGCAGTATTTT; CDR3aa: CASSLGKLAASTDTQYF
d_gene: TRBD2; v_gene: TRBV19; abundance: .; j_gene: TRBJ2-7; CDR3nt: TGTGCCAGTAGTATACGGTTCAGCGGGAGTGACGAGCAGTACTTC; CDR3aa: CASSIRFSGSDEQYF
d_gene: TRBD1; v_gene: TRBV28; abundance: .; j_gene: TRBJ2-7; CDR3nt: TGTGCCAGCAGACCCTCCGGGACAGGGGGCCCCTACGAGCAGTACTTC; CDR3aa: CASRPSGTGGPYEQYF
d_gene: .; v_gene: TRBV11-2; abundance: .; j_gene: TRBJ2-3; CDR3nt: TGTGCCAGCAGCTTAGTGTCCAGCAGCACAGATACGCAGTATTTT; CDR3aa: CASSLVSSSTDTQYF
d_gene: TRBD2; v_gene: TRBV11-3; abundance: once; j_gene: TRBJ2-1; CDR3nt: TGTGCCAGCAGCTTTACTAGCGAATACAATGAGCAGTTCTTC; CDR3aa: CASSFTSEYNEQFF
d_gene: .; v_gene: TRBV2; abundance: .; j_gene: TRBJ2-7; CDR3nt: TGTGCCAGCAGTTCGGCACCTTGGGGCTACGAGCAGTACTTC; CDR3aa: CASSSAPWGYEQYF
d_gene: .; v_gene: TRBV30; abundance: once; j_gene: TRBJ2-2; CDR3nt: TGTGCCTGGAGAGACCCCGGGAGAATGAACACCGGGGAGCTGTTTTTT; CDR3aa: CAWRDPGRMNTGELFF
d_gene: .; v_gene: TRBV15; abundance: .; j_gene: TRBJ2-1; CDR3nt: TGTGCCACCAGCAGAGGAAGGCCTACAACCTACAATGAGCAGTTCTTC; CDR3aa: CATSRGRPTTYNEQFF
d_gene: TRBD2; v_gene: TRBV7-6; abundance: .; j_gene: TRBJ2-3; CDR3nt: TGTGCCAGCAGAGCGGGATCCCGGAGTGACACAGATACGCAGTATTTT; CDR3aa: CASRAGSRSDTDTQYF
d_gene: .; v_gene: TRBV6-1; abundance: .; j_gene: TRBJ2-2; CDR3nt: TGTGCCAGCAGTGAAGTAGGGAGCCCGAACACCGGGGAGCTGTTTTTT; CDR3aa: CASSEVGSPNTGELFF
d_gene: .; v_gene: TRBV28; abundance: .; j_gene: TRBJ2-7; CDR3nt: TGTGCCAGCAGTGAGAGGGTTCCAACCTACGAGCAGTACTTC; CDR3aa: CASSERVPTYEQYF
d_gene: TRBD1; v_gene: TRBV27; abundance: .; j_gene: TRBJ1-2; CDR3nt: TGTGCCAGCAGTTTACGAGACAGGGGAGTCCCCTATGGCTACACCTTC; CDR3aa: CASSLRDRGVPYGYTF
d_gene: .; v_gene: TRBV7-9; abundance: .; j_gene: TRBJ2-7; CDR3nt: TGTGCCAGCAGCTTCTCCTACGAGCAGTACTTC; CDR3aa: CASSFSYEQYF
d_gene: .; v_gene: TRBV10-3; abundance: .; j_gene: TRBJ1-1; CDR3nt: TGTGCCATCAGTGACCCTTCGACCGGTTTGAGGACTGAAGCTTTCTTT; CDR3aa: CAISDPSTGLRTEAFF